In its sample, the clone carrying this T cell receptor (beta chain) was seen a few times. Under the authors' procedure: Nucleated cell counts were estimated from reference gene primer amplification. TCRdb's copy holds only in-frame clones and misses some; the assay was immunoSEQ multiplex PCR. V, J and clone size are those of that table, while D and trimming were read from the DNA. The sample holds some 110,000 clones, roughly 80% seen once. This sample is drawn from a study of blood T cell repertoires in COVID-19. Across the whole study: Collection of acute and convalescent COVID-19 samples took place in the United States, Italy and Spain.

Trimming took off 7 bases at V and 7 bases at J, with 14 bases between the two ends. The CDR3 is 14 amino acids. Germline assignment: CDR1 LNHDA and CDR2 SQIVND (reference sequence). This clonotype originated in a man aged 55 to 70 with acute or convalescent COVID-19. The sample consisted of peripheral blood. The chain combines TRBV19 with TRBJ1-6; no clear D gene. CDR3 DNA: TGTGCCAGTACAGTTCAGGAGCGGAATTCACCCCTCCACTTT. It specifies CASTVQERNSPLHF.